A single sample gave rise to the 30 T cell receptor beta chains below, sequenced in a study of blood T cell repertoires in COVID-19. Data came from immunoSEQ multiplex PCR; TCRdb stores just in-frame clones and leaves some out. The sample yields some 200,000 clones, around nine tenths seen once. Sample: peripheral blood. These TCRs come from a woman aged 70-85 years with COVID-19, enrolled during active disease.

The chain joins TRBV19 to TRBJ2-3; the match to TRBD2 covers 11 bases. Germline CDR1 LNHDA, CDR2 SQIVND (reference sequence). The CDR3 totals 16 residues. J gave up 4 bases and V 5 bases, and 8 bases lay outside the gene matches. The CDR3 bases are TGTGCCAGTAGTCCAAAACTAGCGGGAGAGGCAGATACGCAGTATTTT. It codes for CASSPKLAGEADTQYF. The variable domain in full, completed from reference TRBV19 and TRBJ2-3, reads DGGITQSPKYLFRKEGQNVTLSCEQNLNHDAMYWYRQDPGQGLRLIYYSQIVNDFQKGDIAEGYSVSREKKESFPLTVTSAQKNPTAFYLCASSPKLAGEADTQYFGPGTRLTVL.

The genes are TRBV7-6 and TRBJ1-1; weak D call: TRBD1 (6 bases). V shed 1 base and J shed 11 bases, with 23 bases lying between them. The CDR3 runs 16 residues. Per germline, CDR1 SGHVS and CDR2 FNYEAQ. The CDR3: CASSLGLLQGGSGAFF. CDR3 coding DNA: TGTGCCAGCAGCTTAGGCCTCTTACAGGGAGGGTCGGGGGCTTTCTTT.

This chain connects TRBV19 to TRBJ1-5; D is unclear. Germline lookup yields CDR1 LNHDA and CDR2 SQIVND (reference sequence). The CDR3 sequence is 15 residues long. Trimming removed 6 bases from V and 4 bases from J, with 16 bases in between. The CDR3 sequence is CASSPAGGFNQPQHF. The CDR3, as DNA: TGTGCCAGTAGCCCCGCGGGAGGCTTTAATCAGCCCCAGCATTTT.

The chain has TRBV6-1 and TRBJ1-6, with 7 positions matching TRBD1. Trimming removed 2 bases from V and 10 bases from J; junction bases left unmatched: 8. The CDR3 length is 15 residues. Germline V gene data show CDR1 as MNHNS and CDR2 as SASEGT. CDR3 region: CASSELGDSRSPLHF. The CDR3 DNA follows: TGTGCCAGCAGTGAATTGGGGGACAGCCGGTCACCCCTCCACTTT.

The chain uses TRBV14 and TRBJ1-2; TRBD1 might be the D (6 bases). V was trimmed by 8 bases and J by 9 bases, leaving 16 bases between them. The CDR3 covers 12 residues. The germline gives CDR1 SGHDN, CDR2 FVKESK. CDR3 DNA sequence: TGTGCCAGCGGGCAACAGGGTTGGAGCTACACCTTC. Translation gives CASGQQGWSYTF.

The chain is built from TRBV11-3 and TRBJ1-6, with D possibly being TRBD1 (5 bases). This CDR3 contains 14 residues. Trimming cost V 5 bases and J 4 bases, with 9 bases left between them. The germline V gene has CDR1 SGHNT and CDR2 YENEEA. The CDR3 here is CASSTGDYNSPLHF. CDR3 nucleotide sequence: TGTGCCAGCAGCACGGGGGATTATAATTCACCCCTCCACTTT.

The chain has TRBV5-1 and TRBJ1-1; D might be TRBD1 (5 bases). The V gene lost 0 bases and the J gene lost 1 base, with 10 bases spanning the gap. Per the germline V gene, CDR1 is SGHRS and CDR2 is YFSETQ. The CDR3 totals 15 residues. CDR3 in amino acids: CASSLDQGRNTEAFF. The CDR3 nucleotides are TGCGCCAGCAGCTTGGATCAGGGTAGGAACACTGAAGCTTTCTTT. Full variable domain (missing parts from reference TRBV5-1 and TRBJ1-1): KAGVTQTPRYLIKTRGQQVTLSCSPISGHRSVSWYQQTPGQGLQFLFEYFSETQRNKGNFPGRFSGRQFSNSRSEMNVSTLELGDSALYLCASSLDQGRNTEAFFGQGTRLTVV.

The V gene is TRBV19, the J gene TRBJ2-2, with a tentative D call TRBD1 (5 bases). Germline CDR1 reads LNHDA; CDR2 reads SQIVND (reference sequence). The CDR3 consists of 14 residues. Trimming cost V 2 bases and J 6 bases, with 10 bases left between them. CDR3 residues: CASSIRGYAGELFF. The CDR3 nucleotides read TGTGCCAGTAGTATAAGGGGCTACGCCGGGGAGCTGTTTTTT.

The V and J genes are TRBV19 and TRBJ2-1; 11 bases align to TRBD2. Per germline, CDR1 LNHDA and CDR2 SQIVND (reference sequence). This CDR3 region has 13 residues. DNA for the CDR3: TGTGCAACGGCTAGCGGGAGGATAAATGAGCAGTTCTTC. Protein: CATASGRINEQFF.

This chain links TRBV12-5 with TRBJ1-5, with a weak D call TRBD1 (6 bases). With 0 bases removed from V and 1 base from J, the gap between germline ends came to 7 bases. From germline, CDR1 is LGHNT and CDR2 FRNRAP. The CDR3 contains 15 residues. The CDR3 region has the DNA TGTGCTAGTGGTTTGGTAGGGGGAAGCAATCAGCCCCAGCATTTT. It translates to CASGLVGGSNQPQHF. The whole variable domain, filled in from reference TRBV12-5 and TRBJ1-5, reads DARVTQTPRHKVTEMGQEVTMRCQPILGHNTVFWYRQTMMQGLELLAYFRNRAPLDDSGMPKDRFSAEMPDATLATLKIQPSEPRDSAVYFCASGLVGGSNQPQHFGDGTRLSIL.

The chain couples TRBV6-2 or TRBV6-3 to TRBJ1-2; D gene uncertain. Germline CDR1 reads MNHEY; CDR2 reads SVGEGT. The CDR3 totals 12 residues. V dropped 6 bases and J dropped 4 bases, with 9 bases sitting between them. The DNA for the CDR3 is TGTGCCAGCAGCCCCGATAGCTATGGCTACACCTTC. This gives the protein CASSPDSYGYTF.

The rearrangement links TRBV6-5 to TRBJ1-1; 7 bases line up with TRBD1. CDR1 is MNHEY and CDR2 is SVGAGI in the germline V gene. After removal of 7 bases from V and 1 base from J, the junction contained 6 bases not matched to a gene. The CDR3 is made up of 14 amino acids. The CDR3 reads CASKPRQGNTEAFF. CDR3 bases: TGTGCCAGCAAACCCCGACAGGGGAACACTGAAGCTTTCTTT.

V usage is TRBV5-4 and J usage is TRBJ2-5, with 9 positions matching TRBD2. The germline gives CDR1 SGHNT, CDR2 YYREEE (reference sequence). The V segment lost 5 bases and the J segment 4 bases; nucleotides outside the gene matches: 12. The CDR3 is made up of 16 amino acids. The CDR3 coding sequence is TGTGCCAGCAGGGCTGGGACTGGCGGGAGGGTAGAGACCCAGTACTTC. As protein: CASRAGTGGRVETQYF.

CDR3 sequence reads: CASRSAGGTTEAFF. CDR3 in DNA: TGTGCCAGTCGTTCCGCAGGGGGCACGACTGAAGCTTTCTTT. The V call is TRBV6-5, the J call TRBJ1-1; 8 nucleotides align to TRBD1. This CDR3 region has 14 residues. The germline V gene has CDR1 MNHEY and CDR2 SVGAGI. After removal of 9 bases from V and 5 bases from J, the junction contained 11 bases not matched to a gene.

The chain joins TRBV20-1 to TRBJ1-2; D is uncertain. Germline V gene sequence: CDR1 DFQATT, CDR2 SNEGSKA (reference sequence). This CDR3 spans 12 amino acids. V gave up 3 bases and J gave up 4 bases, with 9 bases separating them. The CDR3 coding sequence is TGCAGTGCTAGTGACGGACTCTATGGCTACACCTTC. Amino acid sequence: CSASDGLYGYTF.

The chain links TRBV27 to TRBJ1-2; 11 bases agree with TRBD1. CDR3 length: 13 amino acids. V gave up 6 bases and J gave up 4 bases; unmatched junction bases: 1. The germline gives CDR1 MNHEY, CDR2 SMNVEV (reference sequence). The DNA for the CDR3 is TGTGCCAGCAGCGGGACAGGGGGCTATGGCTACACCTTC. Encoded protein: CASSGTGGYGYTF.

The J gene is TRBJ2-6, the V gene TRBV19, with 8 bases identical to TRBD1. With V trimmed by 6 bases and J by 3 bases, 1 base remained unmatched. Germline CDR1 is LNHDA and CDR2 is SQIVND (reference sequence). The CDR3 is 14 residues long. CDR3 nucleotide sequence: TGTGCCAGTAGGGACAGGGTTGGGGCCAACGTCCTGACTTTC. This codes for CASRDRVGANVLTF.

The DNA of the CDR3 is TGCAGTGCTAGTCTATACGAGCAGTACTTC. Translated: CSASLYEQYF. The chain links TRBV20-1 to TRBJ2-7; D remains ambiguous. Trimming removed 3 bases from V and 4 bases from J, with 4 bases in between. Germline V gene sequence: CDR1 DFQATT, CDR2 SNEGSKA (reference sequence). The CDR3 runs to 10 residues.

Only one count was recorded for this clone. This rearrangement joins TRBV7-6 to TRBJ2-5, with TRBD1 as a possible D gene (6 bases). The germline gives CDR1 SGHVS, CDR2 FNYEAQ. V was pared by 7 bases and J by 0 bases, with 18 bases between. The CDR3 is 16 amino acids. The CDR3 nucleotides read TGTGCCAGCATAGGGGGATTGAGGGGATACCAAGAGACCCAGTACTTC. It codes for CASIGGLRGYQETQYF.

The chain carries TRBV30 and TRBJ2-1; no clear D. V lost 4 bases and J 3 bases, leaving 13 bases between the germline ends. The CDR3 runs 14 residues. CDR1 is GTSNPN, CDR2 SVGIG, per germline (reference sequence). CDR3 sequence: CAWNPGQFYNEQFF. CDR3 nucleotides: TGTGCCTGGAACCCTGGGCAGTTCTACAATGAGCAGTTCTTC.

This chain connects TRBV6-5 to TRBJ2-3; no clear D gene. The CDR3 extends over 12 amino acids. From germline, CDR1 is MNHEY and CDR2 SVGAGI. Deletions cut 6 bases from V and 2 bases from J, with 6 bases between. The CDR3 nucleotides read TGTGCCAGCAGACTACTCACAGATACGCAGTATTTT. Its protein product is CASRLLTDTQYF.

V usage is TRBV19 and J usage is TRBJ1-2; 8 bases are a match to TRBD1. V shed 3 bases and J 5 bases; nucleotides not matched to a gene: 8. The CDR3 consists of 15 residues. Per germline, CDR1 LNHDA and CDR2 SQIVND (reference sequence). CDR3 loop: CASSIFSTGAYGYTF. The DNA of the CDR3 is TGTGCCAGTAGTATCTTTTCGACAGGGGCTTATGGCTACACCTTC.

The rearrangement links TRBV28 to TRBJ1-6; 10 bases agree with TRBD1. Germline V CDR1 and CDR2: MDHEN, SYDVKM. The CDR3 is 13 amino acids. Trimming took 9 bases from V and 8 from J; bases not matched to a gene: 4. This chain's CDR3 is CASTGQGYSPLHF. CDR3 DNA sequence: TGTGCCAGTACGGGACAGGGGTATTCACCCCTCCACTTT.

The chain has TRBV21-1 and TRBJ2-1; the table's D call TRBD2 went unverified against the DNA. TRBV21-1 is a documented pseudogene. The length of the CDR3 is 19 residues. The CDR3 coding sequence is TGTGCCAGCAGCGCCCGACTAGCGGGGGAAACCTCCTCCTACAATGAGCAGTTCTTC. This encodes CASSARLAGETSSYNEQFF.

This chain connects TRBV6-6 to TRBJ2-5; possible D gene TRBD2, 6 bases. Trimming took off 7 bases at V and 4 bases at J, with 16 bases between the two ends. The CDR3 is 14 residues long. CDR1 is MNHNY and CDR2 is SVGAGI in the germline V gene (reference sequence). The DNA for the CDR3 is TGTGCCAGCACCGGCGGACTAACGGGAGAGACCCAGTACTTC. Its protein product is CASTGGLTGETQYF.

Points on this clone: The same CDR3 arises from other DNA sequences in this sample as well. The chain recombines TRBV19 with TRBJ2-3, with D perhaps TRBD1 (6 bases). V lost 3 bases and J 3 bases, leaving 13 bases between the germline ends. CDR1 is LNHDA and CDR2 is SQIVND in the germline V gene (reference sequence). The CDR3 has 15 amino acids. The CDR3 DNA reads TGTGCCAGTAGTATGGGGCAGGGGCGGACAGATACGCAGTATTTT. Encoded protein: CASSMGQGRTDTQYF.

CDR3 protein: CASSLALAGAGELFF. CDR3 DNA sequence: TGCGCCAGCAGCTTGGCCCTAGCGGGTGCCGGGGAGCTGTTTTTT. The chain links TRBV5-1 to TRBJ2-2; 8 positions match TRBD2. Germline loops: CDR1 SGHRS, CDR2 YFSETQ. The CDR3 has 15 amino acids. Losses at the gene ends were 0 bases for V and 6 bases for J; bases not matched to a gene: 4.

The gene calls are TRBV5-6 and TRBJ1-1; maybe TRBD1 (5 bases). Looked up from germline, CDR1 is SGHDT and CDR2 is YYEEEE. Trimming took 5 bases from V and 3 from J, leaving 14 bases between them. The CDR3 runs to 14 residues. CDR3: CASSNRGLDTEAFF. The CDR3 DNA reads TGTGCCAGCAGTAATAGGGGTCTAGACACTGAAGCTTTCTTT. The entire variable domain, with the rest obtained from reference TRBV5-6 and TRBJ1-1, is as follows: DAGVTQSPTHLIKTRGQQVTLRCSPKSGHDTVSWYQQALGQGPQFIFQYYEEEERQRGNFPDRFSGHQFPNYSSELNVNALLLGDSALYLCASSNRGLDTEAFFGQGTRLTVV.

The rearrangement links TRBV12-3 or TRBV12-4 to TRBJ2-7; weak D call: TRBD1 (5 bases). This CDR3 contains 13 residues. Trimming removed 6 bases from V and 3 bases from J, with 12 bases in between. For the CDR3, the DNA is TGTGCCAGCAGCCCTGACAGTCGCTACGAGCAGTACTTC. Amino acids: CASSPDSRYEQYF.

This clone was seen just once. The chain uses TRBV6-1 and TRBJ2-4, with TRBD2 identical over 7 bases. V shed 4 bases, J shed 11 bases, and the junction held 5 bases outside the gene matches. The CDR3 consists of 12 residues. From germline, CDR1 is MNHNS and CDR2 SASEGT. CDR3 loop: CASSVPGGLQYF. CDR3 sequence (DNA): TGTGCCAGCAGTGTACCGGGAGGACTTCAGTACTTC.